These 13 T cell receptor beta chains were all obtained from the same sample, sequenced in a study of T cell repertoires in cytomegalovirus infection (dated by TCRdb to the late 2010s). Instrument used: Illumina HiSeq 1500. TCRdb passed the public sequencing reads through fastp at Q25 and MiXCR, retaining productive beta sequences. All rows with the same CDR3 protein become a single entry with the most common DNA and genes. The sample table records hundreds of thousands of distinct CDR3 sequences; around 32% of these occur just once. The ten largest clones represent roughly 15% of the sample. Material for sequencing was PBMCs. The receptors stem from a human donor in good health (CMV status not recorded). Some clones in this sample may be carry-over from other donors' samples.

This clonotype was counted at least ten times. The chain employs TRBV7-6 and TRBJ2-1; 14 nucleotides line up with TRBD2. This CDR3 spans 18 amino acids. The germline V gene has CDR1 SGHVS and CDR2 FNYEAQ. The V segment lost 4 bases and the J segment 3 bases; nucleotides outside the gene matches: 8. The CDR3 is CASSSGLAGALLYNEQFF. The CDR3 bases are TGTGCCAGCAGCTCGGGACTAGCGGGGGCCTTACTCTACAATGAGCAGTTCTTC.

This clonotype was detected a few times. The chain carries TRBV6-5 and TRBJ1-4, with unresolved D. The germline V gene encodes CDR1 MNHEY and CDR2 SVGAGI. The CDR3 has 16 amino acids. Between the trimmed V and J ends, which lost 10 bases and 0 bases, there was a span of 18 bases. The CDR3 DNA follows: TGTGCCACCCGTCCAGTAGCGGGCGCAACTAATGAAAAACTGTTTTTT. Its translation is CATRPVAGATNEKLFF.

The chain links TRBV12-3 or TRBV12-4 to TRBJ2-1; D possibly corresponds to TRBD2 (6 bases). The CDR3 runs to 17 residues. The V end was cut by 3 bases, the J end by 0 bases, with 15 bases between. CDR3 protein: CASSFFVGGNSYNEQFF. CDR3 sequence (DNA): TGTGCCAGCAGTTTTTTCGTCGGGGGTAACTCCTACAATGAGCAGTTCTTC.

Many counts were recorded for this clonotype. The V call is TRBV7-8, the J call TRBJ2-3; 9 positions match TRBD2. J was trimmed by 6 bases and V by 5 bases; bases with no gene match: 12. Germline V gene sequence: CDR1 SGHVS, CDR2 FQNEAQ. The CDR3 has 16 residues. The CDR3 DNA reads TGTGCCAGCAGCCCTACCGGGGCGGGGGGGCCTGATACGCAGTATTTT. Translated, it gives CASSPTGAGGPDTQYF.

The chain carries TRBV12-3 or TRBV12-4 and TRBJ2-6; D gene ambiguous. The CDR3 length is 13 residues. V dropped 8 bases and J dropped 4 bases, with 9 bases sitting between them. The CDR3 nucleotides are TGTGCCAGCCCTACTTCGGGGGCCAACGTCCTGACTTTC. Its protein is CASPTSGANVLTF.

This clonotype showed up just a few times. V gene TRBV19 combines with J gene TRBJ1-1; tentatively, D is TRBD1 (5 bases). Germline V gene sequence: CDR1 LNHDA, CDR2 SQIVND (reference sequence). Trimming shortened V by 3 bases and J by 3 bases, and 11 bases separated the two germline ends. There are 14 residues in the CDR3. The CDR3 DNA follows: TGTGCCAGTAGTATCGCAGGGTCGGACACTGAAGCTTTCTTT. Protein product: CASSIAGSDTEAFF. The variable domain in full, completed from reference TRBV19 and TRBJ1-1, reads DGGITQSPKYLFRKEGQNVTLSCEQNLNHDAMYWYRQDPGQGLRLIYYSQIVNDFQKGDIAEGYSVSREKKESFPLTVTSAQKNPTAFYLCASSIAGSDTEAFFGQGTRLTVV.

Of note for this clonotype: The junction departs from the called germline gene at one end, perhaps through a read error. V is TRBV29-1 and J is TRBJ2-3; D is tentatively TRBD1 or TRBD2 (6 bases each). The CDR3 contains 14 residues. Germline V gene sequence: CDR1 SQVTM, CDR2 ANQGSEA. The CDR3 here is CSDEGGLISDTPYF. The CDR3 DNA follows: TGCAGCGACGAAGGGGGGCTTATTTCAGATACGCCGTATTTT.

This clonotype was seen more than once but under ten times. The chain couples TRBV7-9 to TRBJ2-5, with D hard to call. The V gene's germline CDR1 is SEHNR and CDR2 FQNEAQ (reference sequence). CDR3 length equals 14 residues. Trimming left V 1 base short and J 2 bases short, with 8 bases between. The CDR3 sequence is CASSLEVVQETQYF. CDR3 coding DNA: TGTGCCAGCAGCTTAGAAGTGGTTCAAGAGACCCAGTACTTC.

This clonotype has just one count. A much larger clone lies a single base off, so this may be a read error. In DNA form, the CDR3 reads TGTGCCAGCAGCTTGCCTAGCGGGCACTGGTCCTACAATGCGCAGTTCTTC. This gives the protein CASSLPSGHWSYNAQFF. The chain employs TRBV7-2 and TRBJ2-1; TRBD2 aligns across 8 bases. In germline, CDR1 is SGHTA, CDR2 FQGNSA. The CDR3 length is 17 residues.

The chain carries TRBV7-2 and TRBJ2-7; D may match TRBD1 or TRBD2 (5 bases each). The CDR3 totals 13 residues. Deletions cut 10 bases from V and 0 bases from J, with 13 bases between. Germline V gene lookup returns CDR1 SGHTA and CDR2 FQGNSA. In DNA form, the CDR3 reads TGTGCCACCAACGGGGCGAGCTCCTACGAGCAGTACTTC. It specifies CATNGASSYEQYF.

The J gene is TRBJ1-1, the V gene TRBV6-6, with no clear D. There are 12 residues in the CDR3. Per germline, CDR1 MNHNY and CDR2 SVGAGI (reference sequence). Trimming took 4 bases from V and 5 from J, leaving 8 bases between them. In nucleotides, the CDR3 is TGTGCCAGCAGTTTGAAAGGGACTGAAGCTTTCTTT. Translating gives CASSLKGTEAFF.

This clonotype came up a few times. V gene TRBV2 combines with J gene TRBJ1-2, with TRBD1 matching over 8 bases. The V and J ends lost 7 bases and 7 bases, in that order; junction bases with no gene match: 5. The CDR3 runs to 12 residues. The germline gives CDR1 SNHLY, CDR2 FYNNEI. The DNA of the CDR3 is TGTGCCAGCACCCGGACAGGGTTTGGCTACACCTTC. Its translation: CASTRTGFGYTF.

This clonotype has ten or more counts. V gene TRBV6-1 combines with J gene TRBJ1-6; 7 nucleotides line up with TRBD1. The CDR3 has 14 residues. CDR1 is MNHNS, CDR2 SASEGT, per germline. Germline trimming cut 6 bases from V and 7 bases from J; bases unmatched to any gene: 6. CDR3 residues: CASRTDRANSPLHF. DNA of the CDR3: TGTGCCAGCAGGACCGACAGGGCGAATTCACCCCTCCACTTT.